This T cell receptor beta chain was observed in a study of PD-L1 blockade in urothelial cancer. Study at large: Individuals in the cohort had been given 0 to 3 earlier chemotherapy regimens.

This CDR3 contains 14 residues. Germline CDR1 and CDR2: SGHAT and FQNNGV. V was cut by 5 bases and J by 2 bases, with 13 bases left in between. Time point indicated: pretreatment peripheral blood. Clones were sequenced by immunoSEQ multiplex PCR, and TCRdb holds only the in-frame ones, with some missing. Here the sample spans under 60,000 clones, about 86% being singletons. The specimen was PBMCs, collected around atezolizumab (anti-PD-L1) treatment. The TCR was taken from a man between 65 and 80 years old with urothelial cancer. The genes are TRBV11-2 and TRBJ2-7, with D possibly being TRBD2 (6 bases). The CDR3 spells CASSPDPGAYEQYF. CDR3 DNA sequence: TGTGCCAGCAGCCCGGATCCGGGGGCCTACGAGCAGTACTTC.